One and the same sample provided the 29 T cell receptor beta chains below, sequenced in a study of early T cells in non-severe SARS-CoV-2 infection. Each CDR3 protein is one row after TCRdb ran MiXCR on the 5' RACE reads. The sample consists of about 92,000 distinct CDR3 sequences, roughly 17% of them appearing once. Input material: whole blood. These receptors were collected from an adult who was a healthcare worker with PCR-confirmed SARS-CoV-2 infection or an uninfected control (not recorded which).

The chain combines TRBV7-9 with TRBJ2-1; D is perhaps TRBD1 (6 bases). CDR1 is SEHNR and CDR2 is FQNEAQ in the germline V gene (reference sequence). This CDR3 is built from 14 residues. V shed 5 bases and J shed 5 bases, with 13 bases lying between them. CDR3 sequence (DNA): TGTGCCAGCAGCCCATCGAAGGGGGACAATGAGCAGTTCTTC. Encoded protein: CASSPSKGDNEQFF. The variable domain in full, completed from reference TRBV7-9 and TRBJ2-1, reads DTGVSQNPRHKITKRGQNVTFRCDPISEHNRLYWYRQTLGQGPEFLTYFQNEAQLEKSRLLSDRFSAERPKGSFSTLEIQRTEQGDSAMYLCASSPSKGDNEQFFGPGTRLTVL.

This clonotype was counted ten times or more. The J gene is TRBJ1-2, the V gene TRBV7-9, with TRBD1 as a possible D gene (5 bases). This CDR3 region has 14 residues. Germline V gene lookup returns CDR1 SEHNR and CDR2 FQNEAQ (reference sequence). The germline V and J ends were trimmed by 1 base and 4 bases, with 10 bases remaining between them. The CDR3 nucleotides read TGTGCCAGCAGCTTAGGTGGACATAGCTATGGCTACACCTTC. This gives the protein CASSLGGHSYGYTF.

The chain is built from TRBV6-6 and TRBJ1-6; D ambiguous. The germline V gene has CDR1 MNHNY and CDR2 SVGAGI (reference sequence). The CDR3 length is 13 residues. V lost 2 bases and J lost 10, with 9 bases in between. This chain's CDR3 is CASSYAAESPLHF. CDR3 nucleotides: TGTGCCAGCAGTTACGCCGCAGAATCACCCCTCCACTTT.

This clonotype occurred many times. The rearrangement joins TRBV30 to TRBJ1-6, with TRBD1 identical over 10 bases. Germline CDR1 reads GTSNPN; CDR2 reads SVGIG (reference sequence). The CDR3 sequence is 15 residues long. V trimming: 6 bases; J trimming: 5 bases; junction bases outside the gene matches: 7. CDR3 in amino acids: CACGTGATNNSPLHF. The CDR3 nucleotides read TGTGCCTGCGGGACAGGGGCAACCAATAATTCACCCCTCCACTTT.

Remarks on this clonotype: At one of its ends the junction is not consistent with the germline gene, which may arise from a read error. The chain is built from TRBV2 and TRBJ1-1; D might be TRBD1 (5 bases). The CDR3 has 13 residues. Germline V gene lookup returns CDR1 SNHLY and CDR2 FYNNEI. CDR3 in DNA: TGTTCCAGCAGTGTGCAGGGGAACACTGAAGCTTTCTTT. The encoded protein is CSSSVQGNTEAFF.

V gene TRBV2 combines with J gene TRBJ2-1, with D unclear. CDR1 is SNHLY and CDR2 is FYNNEI in the germline V gene. The CDR3 runs 14 residues. V was clipped by 0 bases and J by 10 bases, with 13 bases between them. The CDR3 bases are TGTGCCAGCAGTGAAGCGCTTTTGGGGTACGAGCAGTTCTTC. The encoded protein is CASSEALLGYEQFF. The full variable domain, completed using reference TRBV2 and TRBJ2-1, is EPEVTQTPSHQVTQMGQEVILRCVPISNHLYFYWYRQILGQKVEFLVSFYNNEISEKSEIFDDQFSVERPDGSNFTLKIRSTKLEDSAMYFCASSEALLGYEQFFGPGTRLTVL.

The sample holds many counts of this clonotype. The CDR3 nucleotides read TGTGCCAGCAGTTATCGAGGACAGGGGGGATATGGCTACACCTTC. Translating it yields CASSYRGQGGYGYTF. The chain combines TRBV6-5 with TRBJ1-2, with 10 bases identical to TRBD1. Germline V gives CDR1 MNHEY, CDR2 SVGAGI. V shed 3 bases, J shed 5 bases, and the junction held 6 bases outside the gene matches. The CDR3 totals 15 residues.

This clonotype was found a few times. V usage is TRBV11-2 and J usage is TRBJ1-2; D is unclear. CDR1 SGHAT and CDR2 FQNNGV come from the germline V gene. V shed 3 bases and J shed 5 bases, with 16 bases lying between them. The CDR3 sequence is 15 residues long. The CDR3 region is CASSLAFRTPYGYTF. In nucleotides, the CDR3 is TGTGCCAGCAGCTTGGCCTTCCGGACCCCTTATGGCTACACCTTC.

This clonotype appeared many times. The chain has TRBV7-9 and TRBJ1-1; D is possibly TRBD1 (6 bases). Germline V lookup: CDR1 SEHNR, CDR2 FQNEAQ (reference sequence). V gave up 0 bases and J gave up 2 bases, with 10 bases separating them. This CDR3 contains 15 residues. The CDR3 here is CASSLATGFNTEAFF. For the CDR3, the DNA is TGTGCCAGCAGCTTAGCGACAGGCTTTAACACTGAAGCTTTCTTT.

There are a few counts of this clonotype. This chain links TRBV12-3 or TRBV12-4 with TRBJ2-2, with a tentative D call TRBD2 (6 bases). V was cut by 8 bases and J by 5 bases, with 15 bases left in between. The CDR3 totals 14 residues. The CDR3 DNA reads as TGTGCCAGCCGGGACTCCGGGGGAACCGGGGAGCTGTTTTTT. It is translated as CASRDSGGTGELFF.

The J gene is TRBJ1-3, the V gene TRBV6-2 or TRBV6-3, with TRBD1 matching 9 bases. The V gene's germline CDR1 is MNHEY and CDR2 SVGEGT. The trim removed 6 bases at V and 2 bases at J, leaving 5 bases unmatched. This CDR3 comprises 15 residues. This CDR3 is CASSSGQGTGNTIYF. DNA for the CDR3: TGTGCCAGCAGCTCCGGACAGGGGACTGGAAACACCATATATTTT.

The rearrangement links TRBV12-3 or TRBV12-4 to TRBJ1-2; 7 nucleotides match TRBD1. The CDR3 sequence is 14 residues long. Losses at the gene ends were 5 bases for V and 2 bases for J; bases not matched to a gene: 5. CDR3 sequence (DNA): TGTGCCAGCAGTCTGGGACAGCCGAACTATGGCTACACCTTC. The encoded protein is CASSLGQPNYGYTF.

This rearrangement joins TRBV20-1 to TRBJ2-5, with D possibly matching TRBD1 (6 bases). V lost 0 bases to trimming and J lost 2 bases, with 10 bases between them. CDR1 and CDR2 (germline): DFQATT, SNEGSKA (reference sequence). The CDR3 spans 14 residues. In nucleotides, the CDR3 is TGCAGTGCTAGAGATCAGGGGCAGCAAGAGACCCAGTACTTC. Translated, it gives CSARDQGQQETQYF.

This clonotype was detected only a few times. This chain connects TRBV7-2 to TRBJ2-2; D not resolved. This CDR3 has 16 amino acids. V was pared by 2 bases and J by 7 bases, with 17 bases between. In germline, CDR1 is SGHTA, CDR2 FQGNSA. CDR3 amino acids: CASSLSTAAIGGELFF. The CDR3 DNA sequence: TGTGCCAGCAGCTTATCGACGGCAGCCATAGGCGGGGAGCTGTTTTTT.

In its sample, this clonotype was seen many times. The chain employs TRBV6-6 and TRBJ2-7; TRBD2 might be the D (6 bases). The V end was cut by 2 bases, the J end by 3 bases, with 17 bases between. CDR1 is MNHNY and CDR2 is SVGAGI in the germline V gene (reference sequence). The CDR3 runs 16 residues. The chain's CDR3 is CASSYGGTRADYEQYF. The CDR3 DNA reads TGTGCCAGCAGTTACGGAGGGACTCGAGCCGACTACGAGCAGTACTTC.

The genes are TRBV5-1 and TRBJ2-2; D uncertain. Germline CDR1 SGHRS, CDR2 YFSETQ. The CDR3 is 14 amino acids. V shed 2 bases and J shed 1 base, with 6 bases lying between them. The CDR3 DNA sequence: TGCGCCAGCAGCTTCCTCGGGAACACCGGGGAGCTGTTTTTT. It encodes CASSFLGNTGELFF.

The chain carries TRBV27 and TRBJ2-7; the D gene is possibly TRBD1 (6 bases). The CDR3 covers 12 residues. Germline CDR1 MNHEY, CDR2 SMNVEV (reference sequence). Deletions cut 0 bases from V and 6 bases from J, with 6 bases between. The CDR3: CASSLSTGEQYF. The CDR3 DNA follows: TGTGCCAGCAGTTTATCGACAGGCGAGCAGTACTTC.

The chain links TRBV6-6 to TRBJ2-5; 7 positions agree with TRBD1. Germline CDR1 is MNHNY and CDR2 is SVGAGI (reference sequence). The CDR3 contains 15 residues. The J segment lost 5 bases and the V segment lost 5 bases, leaving 11 bases of the junction unmatched. The CDR3: CASSHGTDWRETQYF. DNA of the CDR3: TGTGCCAGCAGTCACGGGACAGACTGGAGGGAGACCCAGTACTTC.

The chain couples TRBV7-6 to TRBJ1-6, with D perhaps matching TRBD1 (6 bases). Germline V gives CDR1 SGHVS, CDR2 FNYEAQ. The CDR3 runs 14 residues. With 7 bases removed from V and 7 bases from J, the gap between germline ends came to 14 bases. The CDR3 sequence is CASKPGQINSPLHF. CDR3 nucleotide sequence: TGTGCCAGCAAGCCGGGACAAATCAATTCACCCCTCCACTTT.

V is TRBV6-2 or TRBV6-3 and J is TRBJ2-3; the D is unclear. The CDR3 has 14 amino acids. Germline V gene sequence: CDR1 MNHEY, CDR2 SVGEGT. The V gene lost 7 bases and the J gene lost 4 bases, with 15 bases spanning the gap. CDR3 in DNA: TGTGCCAGCATAAAGCGCGCGCAATCAGATACGCAGTATTTT. Amino acids: CASIKRAQSDTQYF.

This clonotype was counted at least ten times. The V gene is TRBV7-9, the J gene TRBJ2-1; D is tentatively TRBD1 or TRBD2 (5 bases each). The CDR3 runs to 15 residues. Germline values: CDR1 SEHNR, CDR2 FQNEAQ (reference sequence). V was clipped by 4 bases and J by 4 bases, with 14 bases between them. The CDR3 bases are TGTGCCAGCAGCTCATCCGGGACGGGATACAATGAGCAGTTCTTC. This sequence encodes CASSSSGTGYNEQFF.

The CDR3 region is CASSPEGARTEAFF. The CDR3, as DNA: TGTGCCAGCTCACCGGAGGGGGCGCGGACTGAAGCTTTCTTT. This chain links TRBV18 with TRBJ1-1; 7 nucleotides agree with TRBD1. V lost 3 bases, J lost 5 bases, and 6 bases stayed unmatched. Germline CDR1 KGHSH, CDR2 LQKENI. This CDR3 is 14 amino acids long.

V usage is TRBV7-9 and J usage is TRBJ2-3, with D hard to call. The germline V gene encodes CDR1 SEHNR and CDR2 FQNEAQ (reference sequence). V was trimmed by 2 bases and J by 4 bases, leaving 7 bases between them. This CDR3 region has 13 residues. The CDR3 sequence is CASSLSSPDTQYF. The CDR3 coding sequence is TGTGCCAGCAGCTTAAGTTCCCCAGATACGCAGTATTTT.

The rearrangement uses TRBV27 and TRBJ2-1, with 10 bases matching TRBD2. The CDR3 runs 16 residues. Germline V gene sequence: CDR1 MNHEY, CDR2 SMNVEV (reference sequence). With V trimmed by 3 bases and J by 1 base, 3 bases remained unmatched. The CDR3 coding sequence is TGTGCCAGCAGTTTGAGCGGGGGGGGATCCTACAATGAGCAGTTCTTC. Its protein is CASSLSGGGSYNEQFF.

The gene calls are TRBV5-1 and TRBJ2-5, with D uncertain. Germline assignment: CDR1 SGHRS and CDR2 YFSETQ. The CDR3 is 14 residues long. V shed 0 bases and J shed 3 bases, with 9 bases lying between them. The CDR3 DNA reads TGCGCCAGCAGCTTGGATCGGGCAGAAGAGACCCAGTACTTC. It is translated as CASSLDRAEETQYF.

The J gene is TRBJ2-1, the V gene TRBV6-1; 7 bases are shared with TRBD1. Germline V gene lookup returns CDR1 MNHNS and CDR2 SASEGT. Germline trimming cut 4 bases from V and 2 bases from J; bases unmatched to any gene: 2. The CDR3 is 14 residues long. CDR3 sequence reads: CASSGQGTYNEQFF. As DNA, the CDR3 is TGTGCCAGCAGTGGACAGGGAACCTACAATGAGCAGTTCTTC.

The V and J genes are TRBV6-6 and TRBJ2-7; 12 bases align to TRBD2. The CDR3 loop spans 15 amino acids. After removal of 5 bases from V and 5 bases from J, the junction contained 7 bases not matched to a gene. Germline V CDR1 and CDR2: MNHNY, SVGAGI (reference sequence). CDR3 residues: CASSNPLAGGNEQYF. CDR3 DNA: TGTGCCAGCAGTAACCCGCTAGCGGGGGGGAACGAGCAGTACTTC.

This clonotype has ten or more counts. The CDR3 region has the DNA TGTGCCAGCAGCTTGGGGACAGGGACCTACGAGCAGTACTTC. This codes for CASSLGTGTYEQYF. This sequence joins TRBV11-2 and TRBJ2-7; 9 bases are a match to TRBD1. Germline CDR1 and CDR2: SGHAT and FQNNGV. J gave up 2 bases and V 3 bases, and 2 bases lay outside the gene matches. The CDR3 loop spans 14 amino acids.

The chain is built from TRBV6-2 or TRBV6-3 and TRBJ1-5, with a weak D call TRBD1 (5 bases). The CDR3 is made up of 14 amino acids. Trimming shortened V by 2 bases and J by 4 bases, and 9 bases separated the two germline ends. In germline, CDR1 is MNHEY, CDR2 SVGEGT. For the CDR3, the DNA is TGTGCCAGCAGTTACCCAGGGAGGAATCAGCCCCAGCATTTT. It encodes CASSYPGRNQPQHF.